This entry describes one T cell receptor (beta chain). These data come from a study of cytomegalovirus exposure and HLA in healthy donors. The PCR ran on 60 Vbeta and 13 Jbeta primers. The repertoire was sequenced with immunoSEQ multiplex PCR; TCRdb's copy has only in-frame clones and lacks some. The repertoire holds about 150,000 clones, with roughly 75% as singletons. This CDR3 has 14 residues. Germline CDR1 and CDR2: LNHDA and SQIVND (reference sequence). V was pared by 10 bases and J by 9 bases, with 22 bases between. This clonotype was obtained from a man aged 18 to 35 in good health and CMV-seronegative. The sample consisted of PBMCs. The chain is built from TRBV19 and TRBJ2-1; the D gene is possibly TRBD1 (7 bases). This CDR3 is CATRAGGQGVEQFF. The CDR3 nucleotides are TGTGCCACACGAGCAGGGGGGCAGGGGGTTGAGCAGTTCTTC.